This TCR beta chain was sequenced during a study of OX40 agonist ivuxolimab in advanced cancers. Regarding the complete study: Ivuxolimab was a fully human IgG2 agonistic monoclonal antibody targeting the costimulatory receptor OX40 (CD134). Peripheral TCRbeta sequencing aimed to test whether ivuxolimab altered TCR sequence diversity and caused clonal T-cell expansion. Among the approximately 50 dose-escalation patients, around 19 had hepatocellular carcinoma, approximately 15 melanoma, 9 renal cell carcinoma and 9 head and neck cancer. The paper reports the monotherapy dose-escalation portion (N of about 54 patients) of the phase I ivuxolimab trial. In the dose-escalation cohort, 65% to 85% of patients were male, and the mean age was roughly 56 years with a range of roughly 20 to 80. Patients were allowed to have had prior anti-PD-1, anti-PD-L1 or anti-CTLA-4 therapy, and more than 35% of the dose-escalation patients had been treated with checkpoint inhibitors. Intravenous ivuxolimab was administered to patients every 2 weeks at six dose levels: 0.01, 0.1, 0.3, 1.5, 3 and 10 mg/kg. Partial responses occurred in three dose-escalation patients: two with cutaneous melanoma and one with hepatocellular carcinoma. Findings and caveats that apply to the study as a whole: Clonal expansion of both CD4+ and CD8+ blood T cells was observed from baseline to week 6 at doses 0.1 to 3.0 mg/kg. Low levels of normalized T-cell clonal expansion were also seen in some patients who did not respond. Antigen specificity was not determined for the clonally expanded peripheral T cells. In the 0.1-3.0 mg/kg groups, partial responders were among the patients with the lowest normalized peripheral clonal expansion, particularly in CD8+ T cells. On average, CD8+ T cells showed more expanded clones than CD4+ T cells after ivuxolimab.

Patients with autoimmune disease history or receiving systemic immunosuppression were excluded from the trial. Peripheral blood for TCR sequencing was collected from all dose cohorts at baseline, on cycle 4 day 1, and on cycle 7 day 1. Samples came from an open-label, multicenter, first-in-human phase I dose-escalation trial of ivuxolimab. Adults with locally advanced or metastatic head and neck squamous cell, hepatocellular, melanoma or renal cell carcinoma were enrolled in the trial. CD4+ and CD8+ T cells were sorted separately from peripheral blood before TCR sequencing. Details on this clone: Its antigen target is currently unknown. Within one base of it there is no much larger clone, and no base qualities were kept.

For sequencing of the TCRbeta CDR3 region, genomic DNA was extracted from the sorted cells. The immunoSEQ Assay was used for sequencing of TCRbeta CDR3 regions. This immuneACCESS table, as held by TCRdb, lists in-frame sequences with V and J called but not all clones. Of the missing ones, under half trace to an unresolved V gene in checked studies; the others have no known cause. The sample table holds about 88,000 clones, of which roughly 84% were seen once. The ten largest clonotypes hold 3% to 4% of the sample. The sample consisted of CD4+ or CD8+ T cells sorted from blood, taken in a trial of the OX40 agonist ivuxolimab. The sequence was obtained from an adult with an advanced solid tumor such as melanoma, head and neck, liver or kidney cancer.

This receptor has the CDR3 CARRAGEKSTQYF. The DNA sequence reads TGTGCCAGGCGCGCGGGAGAGAAGAGTACGCAGTATTTT. The chain is assembled from TRBV2 and TRBJ2-3; TRBD2 agrees with 7 junctional bases. Including cysteine and phenylalanine, the CDR3 has 13 amino acids. CDR3 DNA is the only sequence kept; it has 39 bases, read in frame from the first base. Trimmed from V: 9 bases; trimmed from J: 8 bases; junction bases lacking a gene match: 11. Based on the germline V gene, the CDR1 and CDR2 sequences are SNHLY and FYNNEI.